What follows is one T cell receptor (beta chain) and its context. Its antigen is undetermined. Assay: immunoSEQ multiplex PCR; the TCRdb copy retains only in-frame clones and omits some. The repertoire holds around 68,000 clones, with around 86% as singletons. This specimen belongs to a study of OX40 agonist ivuxolimab in advanced cancers. The CDR3 extends over 13 amino acids. CDR1 MGHRA and CDR2 YSYEKL come from the germline V gene. V was trimmed by 1 base and J by 4 bases, leaving 7 bases between them. Study-level findings and limits: Among T cells, CD8+ cells averaged more expanded clones than CD4+ cells.

The TCR originated in an adult with an advanced solid tumor such as melanoma, head and neck, liver or kidney cancer. The chain has TRBV4-1 and TRBJ1-2; no definite D call. The specimen comprised CD4+ or CD8+ T cells sorted from blood, sampled in a trial of the OX40 agonist ivuxolimab. CDR3: CASSQAYTYGYTF. CDR3 coding DNA: TGCGCCAGCAGCCAAGCTTACACCTATGGCTACACCTTC.